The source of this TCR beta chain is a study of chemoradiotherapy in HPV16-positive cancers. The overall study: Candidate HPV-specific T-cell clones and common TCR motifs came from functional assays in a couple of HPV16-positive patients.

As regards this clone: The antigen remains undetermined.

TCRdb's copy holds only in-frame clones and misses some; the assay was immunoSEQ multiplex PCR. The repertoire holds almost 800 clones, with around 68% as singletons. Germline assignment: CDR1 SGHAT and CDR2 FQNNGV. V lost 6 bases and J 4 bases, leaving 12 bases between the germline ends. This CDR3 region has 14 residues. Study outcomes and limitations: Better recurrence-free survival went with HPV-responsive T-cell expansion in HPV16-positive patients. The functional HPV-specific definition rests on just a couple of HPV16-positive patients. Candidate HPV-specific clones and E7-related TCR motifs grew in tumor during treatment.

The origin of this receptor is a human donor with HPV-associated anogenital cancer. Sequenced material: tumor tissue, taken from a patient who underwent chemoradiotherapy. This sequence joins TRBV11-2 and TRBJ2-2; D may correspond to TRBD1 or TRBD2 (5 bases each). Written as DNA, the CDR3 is TGTGCCAGCAGGGCGCTCGGGGCCACCGGGGAGCTGTTTTTT. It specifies CASRALGATGELFF.